Each of the 10 T cell receptor beta chains below was sequenced from the same sample in a study of OX40 agonist ivuxolimab in advanced cancers. Sequencing was performed with immunoSEQ multiplex PCR; in TCRdb, only in-frame clones are kept and a portion is missing. This sample carries 20,000 to 30,000 clones, approximately 80% of them seen once, and the ten largest clones take 2% to 2.5%. Sequencing used CD4+ or CD8+ T cells sorted from blood, obtained in a trial of the OX40 agonist ivuxolimab. All receptors derive from an adult with an advanced solid tumor such as melanoma, head and neck, liver or kidney cancer.

The chain recombines TRBV19 with TRBJ2-7; D is undetermined. V shed 4 bases and J shed 0 bases, with 13 bases lying between them. Per the germline V gene, CDR1 is LNHDA and CDR2 is SQIVND (reference sequence). The CDR3 runs 15 residues. CDR3 protein: CASSTTGYSSYEQYF. As DNA, the CDR3 is TGTGCCAGTAGTACTACTGGATACAGCTCCTACGAGCAGTACTTC.

There are a few counts of this clone. The sample contains more than one DNA sequence encoding this CDR3. The chain recombines TRBV14 with TRBJ2-6, with unresolved D. The CDR3 runs to 16 residues. V shed 1 base and J shed 0 bases, with 7 bases lying between them. Per germline, CDR1 SGHDN and CDR2 FVKESK. The CDR3 nucleotides read TGTGCCAGCAGCCAAGGAAGCTACTCTGGGGCCAACGTCCTGACTTTC. Encoded protein: CASSQGSYSGANVLTF.

The rearrangement uses TRBV7-2 and TRBJ2-1; D tentatively fits TRBD1 or TRBD2 (5 bases each). The germline V gene encodes CDR1 SGHTA and CDR2 FQGNSA. V was cut by 3 bases and J by 0 bases, with 12 bases left in between. This CDR3 region has 16 residues. The CDR3 sequence is CASSFKGPSSYNEQFF. CDR3 in DNA: TGTGCCAGCAGCTTTAAGGGACCGAGCTCCTACAATGAGCAGTTCTTC.

J is TRBJ1-3 and V is TRBV7-8; tentatively, D is TRBD1 (5 bases). The CDR3 length is 16 residues. Germline V gene sequence: CDR1 SGHVS, CDR2 FQNEAQ. Trimming removed 5 bases at V and 0 bases at J, with 14 bases between. The DNA for the CDR3 is TGTGCCAGCAGCCCCCGGGGGTGGGTCTCTGGAAACACCATATATTTT. It codes for CASSPRGWVSGNTIYF.

V is TRBV7-8 and J is TRBJ1-5, with unresolved D. CDR3 length equals 14 residues. Germline CDR1 SGHVS, CDR2 FQNEAQ. Trimming removed 1 base at V and 2 bases at J, with 6 bases between. CDR3 region: CASSLEQRNQPQHF. The CDR3 bases are TGTGCCAGCAGCTTAGAACAGCGCAATCAGCCCCAGCATTTT.

This clone was recorded only once. The chain recombines TRBV6-6 with TRBJ2-5; 9 bases are shared with TRBD2. The CDR3 is made up of 14 amino acids. The J segment lost 3 bases and the V segment lost 5 bases, leaving 4 bases of the junction unmatched. Germline lookup yields CDR1 MNHNY and CDR2 SVGAGI (reference sequence). The CDR3 coding sequence is TGTGCCAGCAGTGATAGCGGGGGTGAAGAGACCCAGTACTTC. This sequence encodes CASSDSGGEETQYF.

This clone is a singleton in its sample. This chain connects TRBV21-1 to TRBJ2-3; the D call in the table, TRBD1, was not verified against the DNA. TRBV21-1 is tagged as a pseudogene. The CDR3 sequence is 13 residues long. CDR3 sequence: CATPDKKADTQYF. The CDR3 DNA sequence: TGTGCCACCCCGGACAAGAAGGCAGATACGCAGTATTTT.

The chain's CDR3 is CASSQGLAGVRGQETQYF. CDR3 in DNA: TGTGCCAGCAGCCAAGGACTAGCGGGAGTAAGGGGGCAAGAGACCCAGTACTTC. V and J are TRBV4-2 and TRBJ2-5, with 12 bases aligning to TRBD2. V lost 1 base to trimming and J lost 2 bases; unmatched junction nucleotides: 8. The germline V gene has CDR1 LGHNA and CDR2 YNFKEQ. This CDR3 has 18 amino acids.

V and J are TRBV30 and TRBJ1-2; D unresolved. Looked up from germline, CDR1 is GTSNPN and CDR2 is SVGIG (reference sequence). The CDR3 contains 11 residues. With 5 bases removed from V and 3 bases from J, the gap between germline ends came to 7 bases. The CDR3: CAWDEDYGYTF. The CDR3 bases are TGTGCCTGGGACGAAGACTATGGCTACACCTTC. The full variable domain, its missing parts supplied by reference TRBV30 and TRBJ1-2, is SQTIHQWPATLVQPVGSPLSLECTVEGTSNPNLYWYRQAAGRGLQLLFYSVGIGQISSEVPQNLSASRPQDRQFILSSKKLLLSDSGFYLCAWDEDYGYTFGSGTRLTVV.

V gene TRBV10-2 combines with J gene TRBJ2-1; 9 bases are shared with TRBD2. V gave up 4 bases and J gave up 7 bases; unmatched junction bases: 5. The CDR3 is made up of 14 amino acids. CDR1 WSHSY and CDR2 SAAADI come from the germline V gene. This CDR3 reads CASSALAGANEQFF. The CDR3 nucleotides are TGCGCCAGCAGTGCATTAGCGGGGGCGAATGAGCAGTTCTTC.